The 20 T cell receptor beta chains reported below all come from one sample, sequenced in a study of blood T cell repertoires in COVID-19. Profiling relied on immunoSEQ multiplex PCR, and the TCRdb table lists in-frame clones only, not all of them. The table shows about 63,000 clones, with around four fifths occurring only once. Sequenced material: peripheral blood. These TCRs come from a human donor in a cohort sampled during active COVID-19.

This chain links TRBV19 with TRBJ2-7, with D hard to call. Looked up from germline, CDR1 is LNHDA and CDR2 is SQIVND (reference sequence). V lost 7 bases, J lost 6 bases, and 10 bases lay in between. The CDR3 is 11 residues long. The CDR3, as DNA: TGTGCCAGTACCCCGTCAGGCGAGCAGTACTTC. It yields the protein CASTPSGEQYF.

The chain is built from TRBV19 and TRBJ2-7; 9 nucleotides line up with TRBD2. Trimming removed 5 bases from V and 6 bases from J; junction bases left unmatched: 5. Germline CDR1 is LNHDA and CDR2 is SQIVND (reference sequence). The CDR3 totals 13 residues. CDR3 sequence (DNA): TGTGCCAGTAGTGCGGGAGGGCCGACCGAGCAGTACTTC. Protein sequence: CASSAGGPTEQYF.

This rearrangement joins TRBV7-9 to TRBJ2-7, with 11 bases aligning to TRBD2. The CDR3 contains 15 residues. The germline V gene has CDR1 SEHNR and CDR2 FQNEAQ (reference sequence). Germline trimming cut 6 bases from V and 2 bases from J; bases unmatched to any gene: 6. Here the CDR3 reads CASSSLAGVTYEQYF. The CDR3 DNA is TGTGCCAGCAGTTCACTAGCGGGAGTAACCTACGAGCAGTACTTC.

DNA for the CDR3: TGCAGCGTTGCCGTTGACTGGAACTATGGCTACACCTTC. This encodes CSVAVDWNYGYTF. This sequence joins TRBV29-1 and TRBJ1-2, with unresolved D. Per the germline V gene, CDR1 is SQVTM and CDR2 is ANQGSEA. This CDR3 spans 13 amino acids. Trimming pared 4 bases from V and 2 bases from J, leaving 11 bases between.

This chain connects TRBV6-5 to TRBJ1-1, with D possibly being TRBD1 (6 bases). Germline V gene lookup returns CDR1 MNHEY and CDR2 SVGAGI. The germline V and J ends were trimmed by 2 bases and 5 bases, with 12 bases remaining between them. The CDR3 length is 14 residues. The DNA for the CDR3 is TGTGCCAGCAGTTACACCACCACAGGGACTGAAGCTTTCTTT. Translated, it gives CASSYTTTGTEAFF.

On this clone: The junction and the germline gene differ at one end; a read error may be behind it. The chain couples TRBV6-2 or TRBV6-3 to TRBJ1-2; no definite D call. From germline, CDR1 is MNHEY and CDR2 SVGEGT. The CDR3 is 15 residues long. The CDR3 region is CASSDSGRALYGYTF. The CDR3 DNA reads TGTGCCAGCAGTGACTCGGGGAGGGCCCTCTATGGCTACACCTTC.

The sample holds a few counts of this clone. The chain employs TRBV18 and TRBJ2-7, with D maybe TRBD1 (7 bases). Trimming pared 5 bases from V and 5 bases from J, leaving 13 bases between. The CDR3 runs 13 residues. Germline loops: CDR1 KGHSH, CDR2 LQKENI. Written as DNA, the CDR3 is TGTGCCAGCTCAGACAGGGAGGTCAACGAGCAGTACTTC. It encodes CASSDREVNEQYF.

This clone was counted a few times. The chain joins TRBV6-1 to TRBJ1-3, with D possibly TRBD1 on 6 matching bases. Germline loops: CDR1 MNHNS, CDR2 SASEGT. The CDR3 totals 16 residues. Trimming took off 2 bases at V and 0 bases at J, with 11 bases between the two ends. CDR3 bases: TGTGCCAGCAGTGAACGGGGGGCTAACTCTGGAAACACCATATATTTT. The encoded protein is CASSERGANSGNTIYF.

V and J are TRBV18 and TRBJ2-7, with a tentative D call TRBD1 (5 bases). The CDR3 length is 15 residues. V lost 3 bases and J 5 bases, leaving 17 bases between the germline ends. CDR1 and CDR2 (germline): KGHSH, LQKENI. The CDR3 here is CASSPQGVGVHEQYF. CDR3 sequence (DNA): TGTGCCAGCTCACCTCAGGGTGTGGGCGTCCACGAGCAGTACTTC.

The genes are TRBV6-6 and TRBJ1-1, with D unclear. This CDR3 is built from 11 residues. Per the germline V gene, CDR1 is MNHNY and CDR2 is SVGAGI (reference sequence). V was clipped by 5 bases and J by 11 bases, with 12 bases between them. CDR3 region: CASSDHTKAFF. CDR3 bases: TGTGCCAGCAGTGATCATACTAAGGCTTTCTTT.

The chain uses TRBV13 and TRBJ2-5, with 16 positions matching TRBD2. With 4 bases clipped from V and 5 bases from J, the junction kept 16 bases outside the gene matches. The CDR3 has 20 residues. CDR1 is PRHDT and CDR2 is FYEKMQ in the germline V gene (reference sequence). CDR3 sequence: CASSSRPPPGLAGGPETQYF. CDR3 DNA: TGTGCCAGCAGCTCACGCCCTCCACCGGGACTAGCGGGAGGGCCGGAGACCCAGTACTTC.

V usage is TRBV5-1 and J usage is TRBJ1-1, with no clear D. Trimming left V 1 base short and J 5 bases short, with 9 bases between. The CDR3 length is 13 residues. Germline V CDR1 and CDR2: SGHRS, YFSETQ. The CDR3 sequence: CASSLFAGTEAFF. CDR3 DNA: TGCGCCAGCAGCTTGTTCGCGGGGACTGAAGCTTTCTTT.

This rearrangement joins TRBV5-1 to TRBJ2-1, with 16 bases fitting TRBD2. The CDR3 runs 17 residues. Germline-derived CDR1 and CDR2 are SGHRS and YFSETQ. The V segment lost 2 bases and the J segment 6 bases; nucleotides outside the gene matches: 5. This chain's CDR3 is CASSFGTSGRAFNEQFF. The CDR3, as DNA: TGCGCCAGCAGCTTCGGGACTAGCGGGAGGGCCTTCAATGAGCAGTTCTTC.

The CDR3 spells CAWNRDTGELFF. DNA of the CDR3: TGTGCCTGGAACAGGGACACCGGGGAGCTGTTTTTT. This chain joins TRBV30 and TRBJ2-2; D possibly corresponds to TRBD1 (6 bases). Trimming removed 4 bases from V and 3 bases from J, with 6 bases in between. CDR1 is GTSNPN and CDR2 is SVGIG in the germline V gene (reference sequence). The CDR3 runs 12 residues.

The chain is built from TRBV19 and TRBJ1-1; 7 positions match TRBD1. Germline CDR1 and CDR2: LNHDA and SQIVND (reference sequence). V gave up 5 bases and J gave up 0 bases; unmatched junction bases: 3. The CDR3 is 14 residues long. The CDR3 coding sequence is TGTGCCAGTAGTGTCACAGGGGTGAACACTGAAGCTTTCTTT. This gives the protein CASSVTGVNTEAFF.

The rearrangement joins TRBV5-1 to TRBJ2-7, with 9 bases that match TRBD1. V lost 0 bases, J lost 5 bases, and 9 bases stayed unmatched. Germline V gene lookup returns CDR1 SGHRS and CDR2 YFSETQ. This CDR3 comprises 16 residues. The DNA for the CDR3 is TGCGCCAGCAGCTTGGACGTAGCAGGACAGGGGAACGAGCAGTACTTC. Protein sequence: CASSLDVAGQGNEQYF.

The chain is built from TRBV19 and TRBJ2-5; 7 bases map to TRBD2. The CDR3 spans 14 residues. The germline V gene has CDR1 LNHDA and CDR2 SQIVND (reference sequence). Trimming removed 10 bases from V and 1 base from J; junction bases left unmatched: 9. CDR3 loop: CATRAGRIQETQYF. The CDR3 nucleotides read TGTGCCACCCGAGCGGGGAGGATCCAAGAGACCCAGTACTTC.

V and J are TRBV19 and TRBJ2-1, with D possibly TRBD2 on 6 matching bases. Germline lookup yields CDR1 LNHDA and CDR2 SQIVND (reference sequence). V gave up 7 bases and J gave up 3 bases, with 10 bases separating them. This CDR3 contains 13 residues. CDR3 protein: CASKGGIYNEQFF. The CDR3 coding sequence is TGTGCCAGTAAGGGCGGGATCTACAATGAGCAGTTCTTC.

The J gene is TRBJ2-2, the V gene TRBV14, with D unclear. The V gene's germline CDR1 is SGHDN and CDR2 FVKESK. CDR3 length: 20 residues. V lost 1 base and J lost 7, with 28 bases in between. Here the CDR3 reads CASSQGRCSRVFGPDGELFF. CDR3 coding DNA: TGTGCCAGCAGCCAAGGAAGGTGTTCACGGGTTTTTGGTCCAGACGGGGAGCTGTTTTTT.

The genes are TRBV9 and TRBJ2-5, with D possibly being TRBD2 (6 bases). V dropped 1 base and J dropped 1 base, with 11 bases sitting between them. The V gene's germline CDR1 is SGDLS and CDR2 YYNGEE. The CDR3 is 15 residues long. Here the CDR3 DNA reads TGTGCCAGCAGCGTACTCGCGGGGCTCCAAGAGACCCAGTACTTC. Its translation is CASSVLAGLQETQYF. Full variable domain (missing parts from reference TRBV9 and TRBJ2-5): DSGVTQTPKHLITATGQRVTLRCSPRSGDLSVYWYQQSLDQGLQFLIQYYNGEERAKGNILERFSAQQFPDLHSELNLSSLELGDSALYFCASSVLAGLQETQYFGPGTRLLVL.